This TCR beta chain emerged from a study of cytomegalovirus exposure and HLA in healthy donors. These donors counted as nominally healthy when sampled, but unrecorded immune exposures were likely. The V gene lost 5 bases and the J gene lost 0 bases, with 11 bases spanning the gap. There are 15 residues in the CDR3. Germline assignment: CDR1 LNHDA and CDR2 SQIVND (reference sequence). Overall study results and limits: Across HLA loci, a later analysis found differing TCR association rates, with DRB1 most and HLA-C fewest.

Primers included in the PCR were 60 Vbeta and 13 Jbeta primers. Measured with immunoSEQ multiplex PCR; TCRdb has only the in-frame clones, and not every one. This table holds 150,000 to 200,000 clones, about 75% found once. Turning to this clone: As yet, its antigen is unknown.

The TCR was taken from a man in his late teens or twenties in good health and CMV-seropositive. The sample taken for sequencing was PBMCs. The genes are TRBV19 and TRBJ1-5; D is unresolved. As DNA, the CDR3 is TGTGCCAGTAGTCCCCTCCAGTATAGCAATCAGCCCCAGCATTTT. This sequence encodes CASSPLQYSNQPQHF.